This T cell receptor beta chain was observed in a study of blood T cell repertoires in COVID-19. Methods used by the authors: Researchers report that nucleated cell counts were estimated from reference gene primer amplification. The data were produced by immunoSEQ multiplex PCR, yet TCRdb's version contains in-frame clones alone and is incomplete. V, J and clone size were drawn from that table, and D and trimming were deduced from the DNA. Of hundreds of thousands of clones in the sample, roughly 90% were seen once. This CDR3 is built from 15 residues. The germline gives CDR1 GTSNPN, CDR2 SVGIG (reference sequence). V gave up 2 bases and J gave up 7 bases; unmatched junction bases: 9.

This chain connects TRBV30 to TRBJ2-1, with 9 bases lining up with TRBD2. The receptor was derived from a woman in her forties or fifties with acute or convalescent COVID-19. Sequencing input: peripheral blood. The CDR3 bases are TGTGCCTGGAGTAGAGGCGGGAGGGCCTTAAATGAGCAGTTCTTC. This encodes CAWSRGGRALNEQFF.